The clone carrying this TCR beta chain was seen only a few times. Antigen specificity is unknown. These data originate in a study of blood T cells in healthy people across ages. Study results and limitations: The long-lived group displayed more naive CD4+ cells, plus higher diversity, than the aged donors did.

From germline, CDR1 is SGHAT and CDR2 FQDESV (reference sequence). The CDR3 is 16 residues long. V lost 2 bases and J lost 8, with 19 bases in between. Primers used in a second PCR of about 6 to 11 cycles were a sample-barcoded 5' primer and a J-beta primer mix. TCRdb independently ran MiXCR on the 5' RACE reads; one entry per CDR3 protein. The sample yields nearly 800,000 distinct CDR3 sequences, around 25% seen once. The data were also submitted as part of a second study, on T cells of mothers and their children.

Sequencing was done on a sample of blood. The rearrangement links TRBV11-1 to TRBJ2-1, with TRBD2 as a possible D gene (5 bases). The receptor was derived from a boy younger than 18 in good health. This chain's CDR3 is CASSLMGRLGSDEQFF. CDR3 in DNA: TGTGCCAGCAGCTTAATGGGCAGGTTGGGTAGCGATGAGCAGTTCTTC.